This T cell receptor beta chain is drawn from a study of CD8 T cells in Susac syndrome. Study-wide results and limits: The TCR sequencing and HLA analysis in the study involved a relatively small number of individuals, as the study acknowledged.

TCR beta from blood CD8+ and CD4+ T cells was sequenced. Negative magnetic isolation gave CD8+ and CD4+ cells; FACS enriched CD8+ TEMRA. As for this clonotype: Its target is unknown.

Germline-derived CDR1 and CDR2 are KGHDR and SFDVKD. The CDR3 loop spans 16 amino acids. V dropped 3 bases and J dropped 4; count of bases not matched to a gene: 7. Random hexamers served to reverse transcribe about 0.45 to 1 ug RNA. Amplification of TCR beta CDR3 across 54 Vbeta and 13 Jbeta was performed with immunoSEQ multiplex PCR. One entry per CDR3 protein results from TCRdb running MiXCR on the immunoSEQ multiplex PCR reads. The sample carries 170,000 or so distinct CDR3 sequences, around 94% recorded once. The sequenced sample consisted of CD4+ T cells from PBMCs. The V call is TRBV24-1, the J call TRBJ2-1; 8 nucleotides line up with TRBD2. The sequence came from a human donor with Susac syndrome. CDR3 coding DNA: TGTGCCACCAGTGATCGAACTAGCGGAGTATACAATGAGCAGTTCTTC. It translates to CATSDRTSGVYNEQFF.